These 6 T cell receptor beta chains share one sample of origin, sequenced in a study of blood T cell repertoires in COVID-19. Generated by immunoSEQ multiplex PCR, the TCRdb table keeps only in-frame clones and is missing some. The repertoire consists of roughly 80,000 clones, with roughly nine tenths occurring once and the leading ten covering approximately 15%. Sequenced sample: peripheral blood. Every receptor here comes from a man aged 80 or over in a cohort sampled during active COVID-19.

The gene calls are TRBV11-3 and TRBJ2-1; D ambiguous. Trimming removed 5 bases at V and 5 bases at J, with 13 bases between. The CDR3 extends over 14 amino acids. The germline V gene has CDR1 SGHNT and CDR2 YENEEA. The CDR3 loop is CASSRRQDNNEQFF. DNA for the CDR3: TGTGCCAGCAGCCGGCGCCAGGATAACAATGAGCAGTTCTTC.

This chain connects TRBV5-8 to TRBJ1-4; 9 bases line up with TRBD1. CDR1 and CDR2 from the germline V gene are SGHTS and YDEGEE. Trimming took 3 bases from V and 8 from J; bases not matched to a gene: 5. The CDR3 has 14 residues. The CDR3 loop is CASSYRDREEKLFF. CDR3 nucleotide sequence: TGTGCCAGCAGCTACCGGGACAGGGAGGAAAAACTGTTTTTT.

The chain recombines TRBV2 with TRBJ2-7; 7 bases fit TRBD2. Germline CDR1 is SNHLY and CDR2 is FYNNEI. V lost 5 bases to trimming and J lost 6 bases; unmatched junction nucleotides: 7. CDR3 length equals 13 residues. The CDR3: CASSQGGFAEQYF. For the CDR3, the DNA is TGTGCCAGCAGTCAGGGAGGGTTCGCCGAGCAGTACTTC.

The chain employs TRBV7-8 and TRBJ1-1; D may be TRBD1 (6 bases). This CDR3 spans 13 amino acids. Trimming removed 4 bases from V and 1 base from J, with 7 bases in between. From germline, CDR1 is SGHVS and CDR2 FQNEAQ. The CDR3 region has the DNA TGTGCCAGCAGCTCGACAGGGAACACTGAAGCTTTCTTT. Its translation: CASSSTGNTEAFF.

This chain connects TRBV2 to TRBJ1-2; no definite D call. CDR3 length equals 14 residues. The V gene's germline CDR1 is SNHLY and CDR2 FYNNEI. V was shortened by 4 bases and J by 2 bases, with 11 bases between the two germline ends. The CDR3 coding sequence is TGTGCCAGCAGTGGCCCGCCACAGAACTATGGCTACACCTTC. Translating it yields CASSGPPQNYGYTF. Full variable domain (remainder filled in from reference TRBV2 and TRBJ1-2): EPEVTQTPSHQVTQMGQEVILRCVPISNHLYFYWYRQILGQKVEFLVSFYNNEISEKSEIFDDQFSVERPDGSNFTLKIRSTKLEDSAMYFCASSGPPQNYGYTFGSGTRLTVV.

The CDR3, as DNA: TGTGCCAGAAGCGAACCGGGACAGGGGTACGAGATATGCGCAGATACGCAGTATTTT. This encodes CARSEPGQGYEICADTQYF. The J gene is TRBJ2-3, the V gene TRBV7-5; TRBD1, the table's D call, lacks a check against the DNA. TRBV7-5 represents a pseudogene. This CDR3 is built from 19 residues.